Within the sample, the clone carrying this TCR beta chain is medium-sized. TRBV12-4/TRBJ1-2 clonotypes were amplified with adaptor-ligated barcode primers. TCRdb ran MiXCR on the multiplex PCR reads and lists one entry per CDR3 protein. The sample includes approximately 1,900 distinct CDR3 sequences, 1.3% of them seen just once. Trimming pared 5 bases from V and 1 base from J, leaving 17 bases between. The CDR3 runs 16 residues. J is TRBJ1-2 and V is TRBV12-3 or TRBV12-4; unclear D gene. This sequence originates from a female donor with breast cancer. Sequences were obtained from naive CD4+ T cells sorted from blood. Regarding subset: naive CD4+ T cells, CD4+CD45RA+CD25-. The DNA for the CDR3 is TGTGCCAGCAGTCCCGGTGGCAGCAACCTTAACTATGGCTACACCTTC. It codes for CASSPGGSNLNYGYTF.